In this sample, the clone carrying this T cell receptor (beta chain) turned up a few times. The antigen is undetermined. This sample stems from a study of PD-1 blockade in classical Hodgkin lymphoma. Study-level background: Each patient was given nivolumab 3 mg/kg through a vein every 2 weeks.

The time point is: cycle 4 day 1 (C4D1), after 6 weeks of nivolumab. No patient escaped relapse after autologous stem cell transplantation, and brentuximab vedotin exposure varied. Germline CDR1 reads KGHSH; CDR2 reads LQKENI. V was shortened by 3 bases and J by 1 base, with 6 bases between the two germline ends. The CDR3 contains 14 residues. Using immunoSEQ multiplex PCR, the repertoire was profiled, and TCRdb retains in-frame clones only, with some absent. The table shows about 38,000 clones, with 77% occurring only once. Study findings and constraints: Newly diagnosed patients had diversity similar to the baseline diversity of complete responders. Newly diagnosed patients reportedly had lower baseline TCR diversity than healthy donors.

Sequencing was performed on peripheral blood mononuclear cells (PBMCs), taken before the fourth cycle of nivolumab. This TCR derives from a human donor with classical Hodgkin lymphoma. The V call is TRBV18, the J call TRBJ1-4; D gene unclear. The CDR3: CASSPGVTNEKLFF. DNA for the CDR3: TGTGCCAGCTCACCCGGGGTAACTAATGAAAAACTGTTTTTT.